This T cell receptor beta chain was observed in a study of T-cell memory formation after mild COVID-19. MiXCR was run by TCRdb on the 5' RACE reads, yielding one entry per CDR3 protein. There are roughly 450,000 distinct CDR3 sequences in the sample; approximately 18% occur only once, and around an eighth lies in the top ten. Germline V gene data show CDR1 as MNHNY and CDR2 as SVGAGI (reference sequence). V lost 6 bases, J lost 5 bases, and 17 bases stayed unmatched. The CDR3 totals 19 residues. This clonotype was counted only a few times. This chain uses TRBV6-6 with TRBJ2-5; 14 bases agree with TRBD2. Source material: PBMCs or a T cell subset sorted from them (not recorded which). The receptor comes from an adult woman who had mild COVID-19 (a few samples of this study predate the infection). Cell type and time point are not known. The CDR3 DNA sequence: TGTGCCAGCAGCCCCGGAGGGACTAGCGGGAGTTTAAGGTCGGAGACCCAGTACTTC. Amino acids: CASSPGGTSGSLRSETQYF.